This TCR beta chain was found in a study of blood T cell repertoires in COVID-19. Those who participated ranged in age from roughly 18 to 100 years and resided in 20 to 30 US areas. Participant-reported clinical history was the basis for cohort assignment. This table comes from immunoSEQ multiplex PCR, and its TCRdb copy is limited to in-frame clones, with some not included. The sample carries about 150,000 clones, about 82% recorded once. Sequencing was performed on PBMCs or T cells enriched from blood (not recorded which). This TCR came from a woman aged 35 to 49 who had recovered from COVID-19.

CDR3 nucleotide sequence: TGTGCCTGCCGAGAAGGGACAGGGTACAATGAGCAGTTCTTC. Translation gives CACREGTGYNEQFF. V gene TRBV30 combines with J gene TRBJ2-1; 9 bases agree with TRBD1. Trimming cost V 6 bases and J 4 bases; bases outside gene matches: 7. Germline lookup yields CDR1 GTSNPN and CDR2 SVGIG (reference sequence). The CDR3 is made up of 14 amino acids. Complete variable domain (other parts from reference TRBV30 and TRBJ2-1): SQTIHQWPATLVQPVGSPLSLECTVEGTSNPNLYWYRQAAGRGLQLLFYSVGIGQISSEVPQNLSASRPQDRQFILSSKKLLLSDSGFYLCACREGTGYNEQFFGPGTRLTVL.